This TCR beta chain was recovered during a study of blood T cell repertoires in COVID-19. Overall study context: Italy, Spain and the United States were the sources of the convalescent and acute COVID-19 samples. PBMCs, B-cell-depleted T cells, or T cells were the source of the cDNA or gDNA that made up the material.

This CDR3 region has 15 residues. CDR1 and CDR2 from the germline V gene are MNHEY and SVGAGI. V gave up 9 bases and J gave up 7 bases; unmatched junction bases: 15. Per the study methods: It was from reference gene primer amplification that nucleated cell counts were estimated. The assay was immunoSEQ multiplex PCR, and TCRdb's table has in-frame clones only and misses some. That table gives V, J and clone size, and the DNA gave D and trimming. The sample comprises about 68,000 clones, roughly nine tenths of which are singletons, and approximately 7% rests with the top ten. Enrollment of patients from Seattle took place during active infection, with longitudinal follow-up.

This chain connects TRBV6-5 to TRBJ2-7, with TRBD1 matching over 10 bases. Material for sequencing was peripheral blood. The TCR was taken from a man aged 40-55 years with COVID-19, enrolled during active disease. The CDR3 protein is CASSDAGTGVEEQYF. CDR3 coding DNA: TGTGCCAGTTCGGACGCCGGGACAGGGGTTGAAGAGCAGTACTTC.